This T cell receptor beta chain was identified during a study of response to subunit inactivated influenza vaccine. Study outcomes and limitations: Few new T cells, the authors suggested, are recruited by each seasonal influenza vaccination.

This CDR3 is built from 15 residues. The V gene end was trimmed by 5 bases and the J gene end by 2 bases; junction bases not matched to a gene: 7. Germline lookup yields CDR1 SEHNR and CDR2 FQNEAQ (reference sequence). TCRdb reprocessed the RT-PCR reads with MiXCR, giving one entry per CDR3 protein. The sample contains over 150,000 distinct CDR3 sequences, roughly a tenth of which appear only once. Comment on this clonotype: The target antigen is unknown.

The TCR comes from a man between 45 and 75 years old who received an inactivated influenza vaccine. Sequenced here: CD8+ T cells sorted from PBMCs, sampled less than 30 months after vaccination. The gene calls are TRBV7-9 and TRBJ1-2; TRBD1 aligns across 8 bases. Written as DNA, the CDR3 is TGTGCCAGCAGCGAACCTGGGACAGGAAACTATGGCTACACCTTC. Translating it yields CASSEPGTGNYGYTF.